The T cell receptor (beta chain) described here comes from a study of CD8+CD57+ T cells in acquired aplastic anemia. Study context: Average DNA yield from sorted CD4+ and CD8+ cells was about 3.2 ug. General study results and limits: Patient and control CD8+ Simpson's diversity was not significantly different.

V lost 1 base and J lost 0, with 10 bases in between. The germline V gene encodes CDR1 DFQATT and CDR2 SNEGSKA (reference sequence). The CDR3 extends over 15 amino acids. Investigators profiled TCR beta VDJ and CDR3 from genomic DNA template. TCRdb re-called the reads with MiXCR, one entry per CDR3 protein. The sample lists approximately 470,000 distinct CDR3 sequences, roughly 34% occurring once. This clonotype has a count of ten or more. The antigen is not known. Patients chosen for sequencing had CD8+CD57+ cells that had expanded, as shown by flow cytometry. The sequence derives from a human donor with aplastic anemia. The sequencing sample was made of sorted CD4+, CD8+, or CD8+CD57+ T cells (not recorded which) from PBMCs. The chain uses TRBV20-1 and TRBJ1-5, with a tentative D call TRBD1 (5 bases). The CDR3 reads CSARVWGDSNQPQHF. DNA for the CDR3: TGCAGTGCTAGAGTGTGGGGGGATAGCAATCAGCCCCAGCATTTT.